This T cell receptor (beta chain) originates from a study of monozygotic twins with inflammatory bowel disease. Study-wide findings and caveats: Using the inverse Simpson index, IBD patients had lower TCRbeta diversity than healthy co-twins. Discordant twins showed the same repertoire similarity as concordant twins, possibly from limited power.

This CDR3 comprises 15 residues. In regard to this clonotype: Its specificity is not known.

TCRdb re-analyzed the 5' RACE reads; it lists each CDR3 protein once, without DNA. Listed are 400,000 to 500,000 distinct CDR3 sequences; 2% to 2.5% falls within the top ten. The sample was blood. This chain connects TRBV12-3 or TRBV12-4 to TRBJ1-6; TCRdb calls TRBD1, which cannot be checked without DNA. The clonotype comes from a human donor with ulcerative colitis or Crohn's disease, or a healthy co-twin of an affected twin (not recorded which). The chain's CDR3 is CASSSTWTGESPLHF.